This T cell receptor beta chain was observed in a study of CD8+ T cells in alopecia areata. V was clipped by 11 bases and J by 4 bases; unmatched bases: 8. Germline V gene sequence: CDR1 SGHTA, CDR2 FQGNSA. The CDR3 contains 15 residues. Extracted RNA was reverse transcribed into cDNA, the sequencing template. Libraries were prepared by immunoSEQ multiplex PCR; TCRdb keeps only in-frame clonotypes and omits some of them. The profile covers about 190,000 clones, with around 60% appearing a single time and about 0.65% taken by the ten largest. Treatment: oral pan-JAK inhibitor, 5-10 mg twice daily. Sequencing was performed on CD4+ T cells sorted from blood, taken at week 4, from a patient treated with tofacitinib. This chain uses TRBV7-2 with TRBJ2-2, with TRBD2 matching 12 bases. The source is a human donor with alopecia areata. The DNA for the CDR3 is TGTGCCCAGGGGGCTAGCGGGAGGGGCACCGGGGAGCTGTTTTTT. This codes for CAQGASGRGTGELFF.